The 22 T cell receptor beta chains below were found in one sample sequenced in a study of breast tumors, draining lymph nodes, adjacent tissues. TCRdb reprocessed the multiplex PCR reads with MiXCR, giving one entry per CDR3 protein. The sample comprises roughly 15,000 distinct CDR3 sequences, roughly 50% of which are singletons, and approximately 30% rests with the top ten. Sequencing was performed on tumor-adjacent breast tissue. The receptors were sampled from a female donor with breast cancer. Some clones in this sample may be carry-over from other donors' samples.

The V gene is TRBV19, the J gene TRBJ2-2; 11 bases fit TRBD2. The CDR3 runs to 14 residues. The ends lost 9 bases at V and 4 bases at J; junction bases unmatched: 4. Germline CDR1 and CDR2: LNHDA and SQIVND (reference sequence). The CDR3 bases are TGTGCCAGCAGACTAGCGGGATTCACCGGGGAGCTGTTTTTT. Translation gives CASRLAGFTGELFF.

This clonotype has more than one count but fewer than ten. The chain links TRBV7-9 to TRBJ2-7; D uncertain. V was pared by 0 bases and J by 7 bases, with 13 bases between. Per the germline V gene, CDR1 is SEHNR and CDR2 is FQNEAQ (reference sequence). The CDR3 covers 14 residues. CDR3 in amino acids: CASSLADGPTEQYF. CDR3 in DNA: TGTGCCAGCAGCTTAGCAGACGGACCGACGGAGCAGTACTTC. Using reference TRBV7-9 and TRBJ2-7 for the parts outside the CDR3, the full variable domain is DTGVSQNPRHKITKRGQNVTFRCDPISEHNRLYWYRQTLGQGPEFLTYFQNEAQLEKSRLLSDRFSAERPKGSFSTLEIQRTEQGDSAMYLCASSLADGPTEQYFGPGTRLTVT.

This clonotype was recorded many times. This clone may be a read error of a much larger clone one base away. The chain recombines TRBV20-1 with TRBJ1-2, with D possibly TRBD1 on 5 matching bases. Germline-derived CDR1 and CDR2 are DFQATT and SNEGSKA (reference sequence). Between the trimmed V and J ends, which lost 5 bases and 1 base, there was a span of 23 bases. CDR3 length equals 17 residues. CDR3 nucleotides: TGCAGTGCTGAGATGCCCGGGGAAGGGGCCCGTAACTATGGCTACACCTTC. This gives the protein CSAEMPGEGARNYGYTF.

This clonotype was seen many times. As DNA, the CDR3 is TGTGCCAGCAGTGCCTGGTCCCTCGGGGGAAACACCATATATTTT. Translating gives CASSAWSLGGNTIYF. The V call is TRBV6-1, the J call TRBJ1-3, with D hard to call. Germline CDR1 MNHNS, CDR2 SASEGT. This CDR3 comprises 15 residues. V lost 4 bases and J 4 bases, leaving 14 bases between the germline ends.

This clonotype was seen at least ten times. Since a much larger clone is just one base distant, this may be a read error. The V call is TRBV11-2, the J call TRBJ2-7, with D maybe TRBD2 (5 bases). Germline V lookup: CDR1 SGHAT, CDR2 FQNNGV. This CDR3 has 14 amino acids. V lost 3 bases and J 2 bases, leaving 11 bases between the germline ends. The CDR3 region has the DNA TGTGCCAGCAGCTTGGGCCCGGGAACCTACGAGCAGTACTTC. Its translation: CASSLGPGTYEQYF.

This rearrangement joins TRBV5-1 to TRBJ2-1; the D gene is possibly TRBD1 (6 bases). The V end lost 4 bases, the J end lost 11 bases, and 22 bases lay between the germline ends. Germline CDR1 and CDR2: SGHRS and YFSETQ. This CDR3 has 15 residues. CDR3 sequence reads: CASSPDSQDGVKQFF. CDR3 coding DNA: TGCGCCAGCAGCCCGGACAGTCAAGACGGGGTTAAGCAGTTCTTC.

This clonotype was found many times. This chain uses TRBV5-6 with TRBJ1-2; a possible D gene is TRBD1 (6 bases). The germline V gene has CDR1 SGHDT and CDR2 YYEEEE. Trimming pared 1 base from V and 7 bases from J, leaving 20 bases between. The CDR3 is 16 amino acids. The chain's CDR3 is CASSLRTGAGKGGYTF. The CDR3 nucleotides are TGTGCCAGCAGCTTGCGTACGGGGGCCGGCAAAGGTGGCTACACCTTC.

This clonotype was seen repeatedly, ten times or more. The chain joins TRBV28 to TRBJ2-1, with D possibly called TRBD1 or TRBD2 (5 bases each). Looked up from germline, CDR1 is MDHEN and CDR2 is SYDVKM. V was pared by 2 bases and J by 4 bases, with 12 bases between. This CDR3 spans 15 amino acids. The CDR3 protein is CASSLLGVGYNEQFF. CDR3 nucleotides: TGTGCCAGCAGTTTACTGGGGGTGGGGTACAATGAGCAGTTCTTC. The full variable domain, in which reference TRBV28 and TRBJ2-1 provide the parts outside the CDR3, is DVKVTQSSRYLVKRTGEKVFLECVQDMDHENMFWYRQDPGLGLRLIYFSYDVKMKEKGDIPEGYSVSREKKERFSLILESASTNQTSMYLCASSLLGVGYNEQFFGPGTRLTVL.

This clonotype showed up many times. The chain couples TRBV5-4 to TRBJ1-6; D gene unclear. The CDR3 extends over 16 amino acids. Trimming took 0 bases from V and 9 from J, leaving 16 bases between them. Germline CDR1 is SGHNT and CDR2 is YYREEE (reference sequence). The CDR3 region is CASSLGPGIEVSPLHF. CDR3 DNA sequence: TGTGCCAGCAGCTTGGGGCCGGGGATCGAGGTTTCACCCCTCCACTTT.

This clonotype was observed at least ten times. A much larger clonotype is one base distant, so this may be a read error. In this CDR3 the conserved last residue, phenylalanine or tryptophan, is missing, so a read error is likely. The CDR3 DNA sequence: TGTGCCAGCAGCGTGGACGGCTACAATGAGCAGTTCTCC. Amino acid sequence: CASSVDGYNEQFS. This rearrangement joins TRBV9 to TRBJ2-1, with D hard to call. CDR3 size: 13 residues. V was shortened by 2 bases and J by 3 bases, with 6 bases between the two germline ends. Germline V lookup: CDR1 SGDLS, CDR2 YYNGEE.

This clonotype appeared many times. The rearrangement joins TRBV6-5 to TRBJ2-7, with TRBD2 matching over 12 bases. Germline V gene lookup returns CDR1 MNHEY and CDR2 SVGAGI. This CDR3 region has 15 residues. J lost 1 base, V lost 6 bases, and 4 bases had no gene match. For the CDR3, the DNA is TGTGCCAGCAGAAAGACTAGCGGGGGATCCTACGAGCAGTACTTC. It yields the protein CASRKTSGGSYEQYF.

At least ten counts were recorded for this clonotype. V gene TRBV10-3 combines with J gene TRBJ2-1; D may be TRBD1 or TRBD2 (5 bases each). CDR1 and CDR2 from the germline V gene are ENHRY and SYGVKD. Trimming left V 9 bases short and J 2 bases short, with 11 bases between. This CDR3 contains 13 residues. The CDR3 reads CAMGTPPYNEQFF. CDR3 in DNA: TGTGCCATGGGGACGCCGCCCTACAATGAGCAGTTCTTC.

The chain carries TRBV20-1 and TRBJ1-6, with 8 bases lining up with TRBD1. Per the germline V gene, CDR1 is DFQATT and CDR2 is SNEGSKA (reference sequence). There are 14 residues in the CDR3. The J segment lost 10 bases and the V segment lost 5 bases, leaving 10 bases of the junction unmatched. CDR3 nucleotide sequence: TGCAGTGCTGTGGACAGGGATAGGTGGTCACCCCTCCACTTT. It translates to CSAVDRDRWSPLHF.

V and J are TRBV12-3 or TRBV12-4 and TRBJ1-6; tentative D call: TRBD1 (6 bases). The CDR3 has 15 residues. V dropped 4 bases and J dropped 6 bases, with 13 bases sitting between them. CDR3 sequence (DNA): TGTGCCAGCAGTTCGCCGGGACACCTTAATTCACCCCTCCACTTT. Its translation is CASSSPGHLNSPLHF.

Relative to its sample, this clonotype is medium-sized (0.01 to 0.1%). The chain is built from TRBV19 and TRBJ2-3; 7 bases are shared with TRBD1. This CDR3 is 14 amino acids long. V trimming: 9 bases; J trimming: 0 bases; junction bases outside the gene matches: 6. In germline, CDR1 is LNHDA, CDR2 SQIVND (reference sequence). CDR3 in amino acids: CASTGDPSTDTQYF. CDR3 coding DNA: TGTGCCAGCACAGGGGATCCAAGCACAGATACGCAGTATTTT. Full variable domain (missing parts from reference TRBV19 and TRBJ2-3): DGGITQSPKYLFRKEGQNVTLSCEQNLNHDAMYWYRQDPGQGLRLIYYSQIVNDFQKGDIAEGYSVSREKKESFPLTVTSAQKNPTAFYLCASTGDPSTDTQYFGPGTRLTVL.

The table lists this clonotype with a few counts. The rearrangement joins TRBV6-1 to TRBJ2-7; D not resolved. The V end lost 2 bases, the J end lost 4 bases, and 9 bases lay between the germline ends. Germline V gene sequence: CDR1 MNHNS, CDR2 SASEGT. The CDR3 is 13 residues long. CDR3 protein: CASSERQTYEQYV. DNA for the CDR3: TGTGCCAGCAGTGAACGTCAGACTTACGAGCAGTACGTC.

In its sample, this clonotype is medium-sized. CDR3 coding DNA: TGTGCCAGCAGCTTAGTCACAGATACGCAGTATTTT. It is translated as CASSLVTDTQYF. The V call is TRBV5-6, the J call TRBJ2-3, with D unclear. V lost 2 bases, J lost 2 bases, and 3 bases lay in between. The CDR3 has 12 amino acids. The V gene's germline CDR1 is SGHDT and CDR2 YYEEEE.

The table lists this clonotype with many counts. The V gene is TRBV19, the J gene TRBJ2-6; 16 bases line up with TRBD2. J lost 4 bases, V lost 6 bases, and 12 bases had no gene match. The CDR3 covers 20 residues. CDR1 is LNHDA, CDR2 SQIVND, per germline (reference sequence). The CDR3 here is CASSPSGTSGGASGANVLTF. The DNA for the CDR3 is TGTGCCAGTAGCCCTTCCGGGACTAGCGGGGGGGCCTCCGGGGCCAACGTCCTGACTTTC.

This clonotype was seen at least ten times. The rearrangement joins TRBV5-6 to TRBJ1-4; D is ambiguous. The CDR3 extends over 15 amino acids. V lost 2 bases and J lost 8, with 16 bases in between. Germline CDR1 and CDR2: SGHDT and YYEEEE. CDR3 loop: CASSFATRAGEKLFF. CDR3 DNA sequence: TGTGCCAGCAGCTTTGCGACGAGGGCGGGAGAAAAACTGTTTTTT.

The chain recombines TRBV9 with TRBJ2-7, with 7 bases that match TRBD2. The germline V gene has CDR1 SGDLS and CDR2 YYNGEE. The CDR3 consists of 15 residues. V shed 0 bases, J shed 5 bases, and the junction held 8 bases outside the gene matches. CDR3 sequence reads: CASSVGGLLGDEQYF. As DNA, the CDR3 is TGTGCCAGCAGCGTAGGGGGACTACTCGGGGACGAGCAGTACTTC.

The chain uses TRBV7-9 and TRBJ1-2, with D possibly being TRBD1 (5 bases). The CDR3 runs to 14 residues. Per the germline V gene, CDR1 is SEHNR and CDR2 is FQNEAQ (reference sequence). V was trimmed by 4 bases and J by 8 bases, leaving 17 bases between them. The CDR3: CASSSREGWGGYTF. The CDR3 DNA follows: TGTGCCAGCAGCTCTCGGGAGGGATGGGGCGGCTACACCTTC.

This clonotype was found many times. The chain combines TRBV6-2 or TRBV6-3 with TRBJ1-2, with D tentatively TRBD1 (5 bases). V was clipped by 6 bases and J by 7 bases, with 24 bases between them. CDR1 is MNHEY and CDR2 is SVGEGT in the germline V gene. The CDR3 is 16 amino acids. The CDR3 DNA sequence: TGTGCCAGCAGACGGGACGGACCCGCCGTGTGGCGTGGCTACACCTTC. Protein: CASRRDGPAVWRGYTF.